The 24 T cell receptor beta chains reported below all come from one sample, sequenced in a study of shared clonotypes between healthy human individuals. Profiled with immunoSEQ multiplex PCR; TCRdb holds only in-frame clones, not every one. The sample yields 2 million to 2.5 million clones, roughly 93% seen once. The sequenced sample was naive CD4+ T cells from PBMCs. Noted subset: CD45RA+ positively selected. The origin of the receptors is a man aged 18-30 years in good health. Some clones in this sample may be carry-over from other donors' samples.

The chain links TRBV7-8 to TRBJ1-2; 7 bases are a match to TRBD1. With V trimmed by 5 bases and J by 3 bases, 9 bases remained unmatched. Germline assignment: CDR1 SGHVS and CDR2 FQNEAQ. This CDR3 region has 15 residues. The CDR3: CASSLGTAAYYGYTF. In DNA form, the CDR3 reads TGTGCCAGCAGCCTAGGGACAGCCGCATACTATGGCTACACCTTC.

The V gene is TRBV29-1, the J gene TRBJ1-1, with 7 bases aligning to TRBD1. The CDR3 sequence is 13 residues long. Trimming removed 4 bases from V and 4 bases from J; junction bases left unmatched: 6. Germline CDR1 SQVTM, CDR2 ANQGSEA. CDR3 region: CSVVETGSTEAFF. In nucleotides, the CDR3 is TGCAGCGTTGTGGAGACAGGGAGCACTGAAGCTTTCTTT.

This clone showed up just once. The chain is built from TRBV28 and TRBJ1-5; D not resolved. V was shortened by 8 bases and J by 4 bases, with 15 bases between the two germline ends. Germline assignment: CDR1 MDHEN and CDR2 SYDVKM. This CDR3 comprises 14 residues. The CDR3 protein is CASSETSSNQPQHF. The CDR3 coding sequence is TGTGCCAGCTCCGAGACATCTTCAAATCAGCCCCAGCATTTT. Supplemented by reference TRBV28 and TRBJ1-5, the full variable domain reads DVKVTQSSRYLVKRTGEKVFLECVQDMDHENMFWYRQDPGLGLRLIYFSYDVKMKEKGDIPEGYSVSREKKERFSLILESASTNQTSMYLCASSETSSNQPQHFGDGTRLSIL.

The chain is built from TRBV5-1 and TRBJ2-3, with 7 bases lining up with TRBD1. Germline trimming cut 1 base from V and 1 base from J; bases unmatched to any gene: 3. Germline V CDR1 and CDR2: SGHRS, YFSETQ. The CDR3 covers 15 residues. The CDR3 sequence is CASSLSQGRTDTQYF. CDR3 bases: TGCGCCAGCAGCTTGTCACAGGGGCGCACAGATACGCAGTATTTT.

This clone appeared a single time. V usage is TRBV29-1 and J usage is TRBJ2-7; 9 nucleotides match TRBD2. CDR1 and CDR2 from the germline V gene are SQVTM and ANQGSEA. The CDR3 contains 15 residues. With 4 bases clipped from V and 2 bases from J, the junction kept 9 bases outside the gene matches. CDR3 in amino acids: CSVVPTAGGPYEQYF. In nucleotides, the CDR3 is TGCAGCGTTGTCCCGACGGCGGGAGGGCCCTACGAGCAGTACTTC.

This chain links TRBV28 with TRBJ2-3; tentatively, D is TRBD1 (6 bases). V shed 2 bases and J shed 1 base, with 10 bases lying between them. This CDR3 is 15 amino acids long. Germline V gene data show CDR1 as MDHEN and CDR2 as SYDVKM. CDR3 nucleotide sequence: TGTGCCAGCAGTTTACTGACAGGAGGCACAGATACGCAGTATTTT. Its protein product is CASSLLTGGTDTQYF.

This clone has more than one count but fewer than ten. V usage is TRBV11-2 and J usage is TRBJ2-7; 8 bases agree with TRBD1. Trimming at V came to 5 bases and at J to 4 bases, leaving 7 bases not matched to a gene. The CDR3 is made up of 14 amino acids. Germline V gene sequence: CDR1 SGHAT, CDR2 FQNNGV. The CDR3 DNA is TGTGCCAGCAGCCCCGAGGACAGGGCGTACGAGCAGTACTTC. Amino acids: CASSPEDRAYEQYF.

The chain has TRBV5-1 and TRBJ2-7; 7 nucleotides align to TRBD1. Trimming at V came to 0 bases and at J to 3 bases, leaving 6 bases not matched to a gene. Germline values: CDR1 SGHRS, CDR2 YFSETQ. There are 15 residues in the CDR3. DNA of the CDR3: TGCGCCAGCAGCTTGGTAGGGGGCGTTTACTACGAGCAGTACTTC. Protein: CASSLVGGVYYEQYF.

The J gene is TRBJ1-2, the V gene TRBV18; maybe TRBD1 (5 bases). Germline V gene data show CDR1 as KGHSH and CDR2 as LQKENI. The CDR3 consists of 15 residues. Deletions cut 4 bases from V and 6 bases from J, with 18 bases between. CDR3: CASSLHRDGKNGYTF. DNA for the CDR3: TGTGCCAGCTCACTACACCGGGACGGAAAAAATGGCTACACCTTC.

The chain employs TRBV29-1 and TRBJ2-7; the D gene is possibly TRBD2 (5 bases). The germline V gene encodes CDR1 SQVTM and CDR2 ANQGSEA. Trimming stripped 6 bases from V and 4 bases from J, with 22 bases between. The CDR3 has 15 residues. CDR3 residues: CSVRVLAFKVYEQYF. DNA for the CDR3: TGCAGCGTGCGGGTCTTAGCTTTTAAGGTTTACGAGCAGTACTTC.

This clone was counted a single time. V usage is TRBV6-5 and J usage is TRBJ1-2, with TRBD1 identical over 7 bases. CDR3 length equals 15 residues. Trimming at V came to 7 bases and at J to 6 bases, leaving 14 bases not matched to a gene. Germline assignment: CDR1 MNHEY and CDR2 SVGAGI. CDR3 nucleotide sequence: TGTGCCAGCACTCTCGACCCTACAGGGGTCGATGGCTACACCTTC. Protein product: CASTLDPTGVDGYTF.

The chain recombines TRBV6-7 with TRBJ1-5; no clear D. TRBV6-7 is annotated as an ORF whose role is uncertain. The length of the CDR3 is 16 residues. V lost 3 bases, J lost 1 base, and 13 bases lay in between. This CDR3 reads CASSYMADRSNQPQHF. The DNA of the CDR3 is TGTGCCAGCAGTTATATGGCAGATAGGAGCAATCAGCCCCAGCATTTT.

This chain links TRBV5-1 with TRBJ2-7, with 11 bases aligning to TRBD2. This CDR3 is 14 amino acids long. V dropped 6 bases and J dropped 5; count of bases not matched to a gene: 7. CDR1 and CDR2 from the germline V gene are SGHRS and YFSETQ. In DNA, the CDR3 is TGCGCCAGCAACCCCCTAGCGGGAGGAAACGAGCAGTACTTC. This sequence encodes CASNPLAGGNEQYF.

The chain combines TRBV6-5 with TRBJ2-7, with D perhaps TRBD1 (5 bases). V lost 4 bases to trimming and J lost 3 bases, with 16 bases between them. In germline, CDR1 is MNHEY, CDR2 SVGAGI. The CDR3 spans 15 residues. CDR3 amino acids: CASSSPSTGNYEQYF. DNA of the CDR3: TGTGCCAGCAGTTCTCCGAGCACAGGCAACTACGAGCAGTACTTC.

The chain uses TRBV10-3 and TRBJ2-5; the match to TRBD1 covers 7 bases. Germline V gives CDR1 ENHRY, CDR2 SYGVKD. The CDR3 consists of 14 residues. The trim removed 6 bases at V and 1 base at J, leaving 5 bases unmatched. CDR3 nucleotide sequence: TGTGCCATCAGCAAGACAGGGATCCAAGAGACCCAGTACTTC. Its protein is CAISKTGIQETQYF.

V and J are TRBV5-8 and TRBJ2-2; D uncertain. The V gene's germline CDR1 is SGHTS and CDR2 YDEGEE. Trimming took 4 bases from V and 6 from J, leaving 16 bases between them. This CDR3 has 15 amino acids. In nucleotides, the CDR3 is TGTGCCAGCAGCCCGAGAACCAAACGGGCCGGGGAGCTGTTTTTT. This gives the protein CASSPRTKRAGELFF.

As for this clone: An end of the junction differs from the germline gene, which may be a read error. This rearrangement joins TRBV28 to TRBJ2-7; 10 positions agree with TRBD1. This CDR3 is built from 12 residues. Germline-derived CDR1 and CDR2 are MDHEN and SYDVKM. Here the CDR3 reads CASGQGGPPPNF. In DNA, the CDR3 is TGTGCCAGCGGACAGGGGGGTCCTCCCCCTAATTTC.

The CDR3: CACQRQGGISLMNTEAFF. Written as DNA, the CDR3 is TGTGCCTGTCAAAGGCAAGGGGGGATCTCTCTCATGAACACTGAAGCTTTCTTT. This chain uses TRBV30 with TRBJ1-1; possible D gene TRBD1, 6 bases. Trimming left V 6 bases short and J 0 bases short, with 26 bases between. Germline CDR1 reads GTSNPN; CDR2 reads SVGIG (reference sequence). The CDR3 is 18 amino acids. The full variable domain, with the rest looked up from reference TRBV30 and TRBJ1-1, is SQTIHQWPATLVQPVGSPLSLECTVEGTSNPNLYWYRQAAGRGLQLLFYSVGIGQISSEVPQNLSASRPQDRQFILSSKKLLLSDSGFYLCACQRQGGISLMNTEAFFGQGTRLTVV.

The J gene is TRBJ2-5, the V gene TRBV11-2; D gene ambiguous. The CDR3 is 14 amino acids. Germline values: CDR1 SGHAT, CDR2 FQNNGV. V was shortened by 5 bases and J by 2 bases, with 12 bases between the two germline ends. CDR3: CASSPRTMQETQYF. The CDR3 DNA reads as TGTGCCAGCAGCCCCCGGACCATGCAAGAGACCCAGTACTTC.

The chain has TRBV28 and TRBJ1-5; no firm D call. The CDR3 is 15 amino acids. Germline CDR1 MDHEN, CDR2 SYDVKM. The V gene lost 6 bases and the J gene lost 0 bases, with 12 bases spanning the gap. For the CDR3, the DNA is TGTGCCAGCAGCTGGACCCAAAATAGCAATCAGCCCCAGCATTTT. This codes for CASSWTQNSNQPQHF.

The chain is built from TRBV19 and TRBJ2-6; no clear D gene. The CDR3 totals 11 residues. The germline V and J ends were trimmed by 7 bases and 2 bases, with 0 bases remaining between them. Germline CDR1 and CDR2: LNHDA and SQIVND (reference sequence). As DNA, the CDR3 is TGTGCCAGTACTGGGGCCAACGTCCTGACTTTC. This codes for CASTGANVLTF. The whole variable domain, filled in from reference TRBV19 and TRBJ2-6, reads DGGITQSPKYLFRKEGQNVTLSCEQNLNHDAMYWYRQDPGQGLRLIYYSQIVNDFQKGDIAEGYSVSREKKESFPLTVTSAQKNPTAFYLCASTGANVLTFGAGSRLTVL.

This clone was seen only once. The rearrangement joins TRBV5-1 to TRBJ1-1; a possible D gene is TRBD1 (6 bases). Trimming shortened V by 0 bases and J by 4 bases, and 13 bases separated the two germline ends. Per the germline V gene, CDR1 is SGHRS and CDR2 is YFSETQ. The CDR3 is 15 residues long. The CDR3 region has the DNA TGCGCCAGCAGCTTGGATGGCAGGGGAGGCACTGAAGCTTTCTTT. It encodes CASSLDGRGGTEAFF. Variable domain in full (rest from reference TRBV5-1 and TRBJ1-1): KAGVTQTPRYLIKTRGQQVTLSCSPISGHRSVSWYQQTPGQGLQFLFEYFSETQRNKGNFPGRFSGRQFSNSRSEMNVSTLELGDSALYLCASSLDGRGGTEAFFGQGTRLTVV.

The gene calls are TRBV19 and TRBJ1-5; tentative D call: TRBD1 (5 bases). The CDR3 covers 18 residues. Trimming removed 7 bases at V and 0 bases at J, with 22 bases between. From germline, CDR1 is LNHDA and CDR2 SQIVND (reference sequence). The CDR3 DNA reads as TGTGCCAGTAACTTGAGGGGCCGCGGATTATCTAGCAATCAGCCCCAGCATTTT. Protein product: CASNLRGRGLSSNQPQHF.

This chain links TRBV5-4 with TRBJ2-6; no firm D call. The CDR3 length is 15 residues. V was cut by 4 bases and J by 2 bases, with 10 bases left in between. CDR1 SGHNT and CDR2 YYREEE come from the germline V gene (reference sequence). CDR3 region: CASSIDRPGANVLTF. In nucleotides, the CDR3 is TGTGCCAGCAGCATCGATCGTCCTGGGGCCAACGTCCTGACTTTC.